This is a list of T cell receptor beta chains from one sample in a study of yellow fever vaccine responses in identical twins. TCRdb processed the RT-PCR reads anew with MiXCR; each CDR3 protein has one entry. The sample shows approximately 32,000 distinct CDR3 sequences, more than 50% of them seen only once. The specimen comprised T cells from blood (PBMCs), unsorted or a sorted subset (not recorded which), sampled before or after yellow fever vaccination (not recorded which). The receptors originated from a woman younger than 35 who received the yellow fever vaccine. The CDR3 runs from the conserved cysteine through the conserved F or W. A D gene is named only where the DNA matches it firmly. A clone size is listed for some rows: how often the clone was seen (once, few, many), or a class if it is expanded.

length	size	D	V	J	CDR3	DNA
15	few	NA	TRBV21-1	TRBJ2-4	CASSARAVAKNIQYF	TGTGCCAGCAGCGCCCGAGCTGTAGCCAAAAACATTCAGTACTTC
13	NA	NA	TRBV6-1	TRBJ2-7	CASSGGTTYEQYF	TGTGCCAGCAGTGGCGGGACGACCTACGAGCAGTACTTC
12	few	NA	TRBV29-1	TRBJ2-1	CSVDGGMNEQFF	TGCAGCGTTGACGGAGGGATGAATGAGCAGTTCTTC
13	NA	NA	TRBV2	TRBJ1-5	CASIEEAGQPQHF	TGTGCCAGCATAGAGGAGGCCGGCCAGCCCCAGCATTTT
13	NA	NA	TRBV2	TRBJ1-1	CASRHPIGTEAFF	TGTGCCAGCAGACATCCAATCGGTACTGAAGCTTTCTTT
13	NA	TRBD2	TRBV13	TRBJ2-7	CASRTSGSGEQYF	TGTGCCAGTCGGACTAGCGGGAGTGGTGAGCAGTACTTC
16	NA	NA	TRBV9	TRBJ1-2	CASSVGSRQDNYGYTF	TGTGCCAGCAGCGTAGGTTCCCGACAGGATAACTATGGCTACACCTTC
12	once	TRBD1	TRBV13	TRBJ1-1	CASSTRQGEAFF	TGTGCCAGCAGCACTCGACAGGGAGAAGCTTTCTTT
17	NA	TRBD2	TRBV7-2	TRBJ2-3	CASSLALLAGFADTQYF	TGTGCCAGCAGCTTAGCGTTACTAGCGGGGTTCGCAGATACGCAGTATTTT
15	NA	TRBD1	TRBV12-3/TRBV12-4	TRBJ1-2	CASSQGARSFRGYTF	TGTGCCAGCAGCCAGGGGGCCCGCTCCTTCCGTGGCTACACCTTC
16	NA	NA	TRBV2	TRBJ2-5	CASSDPPWSKKETQYF	TGTGCCAGCAGTGACCCCCCCTGGTCTAAGAAGGAGACCCAGTACTTC
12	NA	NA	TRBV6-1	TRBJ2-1	CASAWTPNEQFF	TGTGCCAGCGCTTGGACCCCCAATGAGCAGTTCTTC
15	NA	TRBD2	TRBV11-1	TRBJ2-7	CASSSTRDYYYEQYF	TGTGCCAGCAGCTCTACCCGGGACTACTACTACGAGCAGTACTTC
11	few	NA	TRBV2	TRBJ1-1	CASNANTEAFF	TGTGCCAGCAATGCTAACACTGAAGCTTTCTTT
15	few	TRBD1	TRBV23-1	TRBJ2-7	CASSQNDRGLYEQYF	TGCGCCAGCAGTCAGAACGACAGGGGGCTGTACGAGCAGTACTTC
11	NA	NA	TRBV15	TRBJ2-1	CATSAGAEQFF	TGTGCCACCAGCGCGGGGGCTGAGCAGTTCTTC
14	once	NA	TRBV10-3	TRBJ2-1	CAISGSPDYNEQFF	TGTGCCATCAGTGGTAGCCCAGACTACAATGAGCAGTTCTTC
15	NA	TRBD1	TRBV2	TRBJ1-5	CASGGLTGENQPQHF	TGTGCCAGCGGCGGACTCACAGGGGAAAATCAGCCCCAGCATTTT
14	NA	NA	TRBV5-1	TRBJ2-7	CASSVDIGPYEQYF	TGCGCCAGCAGCGTGGATATTGGACCCTACGAGCAGTACTTC
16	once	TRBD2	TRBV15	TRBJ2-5	CATSNRLAGGRETQYF	TGTGCCACCAGCAACCGACTAGCGGGAGGTCGAGAGACCCAGTACTTC
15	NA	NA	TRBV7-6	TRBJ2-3	CASSPRLMGTDTQYF	TGTGCCAGCAGCCCGCGCCTCATGGGCACAGATACGCAGTATTTT
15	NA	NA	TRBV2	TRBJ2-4	CASSERAHTGGFQYF	TGTGCCAGCAGTGAACGGGCCCACACTGGGGGGTTTCAGTACTTC
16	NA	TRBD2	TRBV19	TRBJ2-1	CASSILAVSSYNEQFF	TGTGCCAGTAGTATACTAGCGGTGAGCTCCTACAATGAGCAGTTCTTC
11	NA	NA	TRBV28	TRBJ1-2	CASKSLSGYTF	TGTGCCAGCAAAAGTTTGAGCGGCTACACCTTC
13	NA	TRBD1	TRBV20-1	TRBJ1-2	CSTRDRGDYGYTF	TGCAGTACTAGAGACAGGGGCGACTATGGCTACACCTTC
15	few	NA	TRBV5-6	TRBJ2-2	CASSLYARSTGELFF	TGTGCCAGCAGCTTGTACGCTCGCTCCACCGGGGAGCTGTTTTTT
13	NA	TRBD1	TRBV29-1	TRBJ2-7	CSVNAGGRDEQYF	TGCAGCGTCAATGCAGGGGGACGGGACGAGCAGTACTTC
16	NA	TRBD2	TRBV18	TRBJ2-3	CASSPRLAGSTDTQYF	TGTGCCAGCTCACCGCGACTAGCGGGCAGCACAGATACGCAGTATTTT
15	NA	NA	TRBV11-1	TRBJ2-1	CASSLRGSSYNEQFF	TGTGCCAGCAGCTTAAGAGGTAGCTCCTACAATGAGCAGTTCTTC
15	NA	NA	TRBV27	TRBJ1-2	CASSLREGANYGYTF	TGTGCCAGCAGCCTCCGTGAGGGGGCTAACTATGGCTACACCTTC
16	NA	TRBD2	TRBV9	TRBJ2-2	CASSVSLLAGAGELFF	TGTGCCAGCAGCGTATCTCTCCTAGCGGGAGCCGGGGAGCTGTTTTTT